The clone carrying this TCR beta chain was detected only a few times. Its target is unknown. The data were obtained in a study of T cell repertoires in cytomegalovirus infection. As for the study in general: Indicated by public TCR beta signatures were CMV infection and matching HLA type.

Study-level results: Using cumulative public TCR beta family frequency, the authors identified those who carried CMV together with the relevant HLA. Predominance within the ex vivo response was attributable to HLA-C-restricted CMV-specific TCR beta clonotypes.

TCRdb reprocessed the reads via MiXCR and lists one record per CDR3 protein. The sample contains over 300,000 distinct CDR3 sequences, more than 8% of which appear only once. Trimming took 0 bases from V and 4 from J, leaving 11 bases between them. CDR1 ENHRY and CDR2 SYGVKD come from the germline V gene. The CDR3 totals 15 residues. The genes are TRBV10-3 and TRBJ2-3; weak D call: TRBD2 (5 bases). The specimen sequenced was PBMCs. The clonotype originates from a human donor in good health (CMV status not recorded). Some clones in this sample may be carry-over from other donors' samples. In DNA, the CDR3 is TGTGCCATCAGTGAGTCGAAGGTGCGGGCAGATACGCAGTATTTT. It specifies CAISESKVRADTQYF.